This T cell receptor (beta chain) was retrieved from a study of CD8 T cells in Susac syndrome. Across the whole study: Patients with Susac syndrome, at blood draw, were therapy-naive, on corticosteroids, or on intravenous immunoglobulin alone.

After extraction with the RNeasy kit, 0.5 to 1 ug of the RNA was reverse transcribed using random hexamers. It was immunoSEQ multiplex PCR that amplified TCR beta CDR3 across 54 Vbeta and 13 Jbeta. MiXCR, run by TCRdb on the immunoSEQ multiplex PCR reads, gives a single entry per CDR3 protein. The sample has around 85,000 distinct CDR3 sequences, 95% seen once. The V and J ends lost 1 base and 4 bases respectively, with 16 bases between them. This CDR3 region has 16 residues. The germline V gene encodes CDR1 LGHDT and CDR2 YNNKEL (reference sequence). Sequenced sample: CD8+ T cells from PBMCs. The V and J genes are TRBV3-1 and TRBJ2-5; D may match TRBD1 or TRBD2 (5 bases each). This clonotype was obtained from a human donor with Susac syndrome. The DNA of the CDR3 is TGTGCCAGCAGCCAAGGGGGCGTGCCTAGCTCAGAGACCCAGTACTTC. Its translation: CASSQGGVPSSETQYF.